This entry features one TCR beta chain sequence. Its antigen is currently unknown. Per individual sample, total RNA of at least 6 micrograms was extracted. A J-beta primer mix and a sample-barcoded 5' primer were used in a second PCR of roughly 7 to 12 cycles. From the 5' RACE reads, TCRdb called clonotypes with MiXCR, one entry per CDR3 protein. The sample shows about 1.8 million distinct CDR3 sequences, about 49% of them seen only once. The data derive from a study of blood T cells in healthy people across ages. Notes on the study in general: Significant beta diversity loss was already apparent by age approximately 38, declining roughly linearly.

Source material: blood. This receptor was taken from a woman in her thirties or forties in good health.

CDR3 loop: CASSRPESPLHF. In DNA, the CDR3 is TGTGCCAGCAGCCGTCCGGAGTCACCCCTCCACTTT. The rearrangement joins TRBV6-2 or TRBV6-3 to TRBJ1-6; D call uncertain. Per germline, CDR1 MNHEY and CDR2 SVGEGT. This CDR3 has 12 residues. With 6 bases removed from V and 10 bases from J, the gap between germline ends came to 10 bases.